This TCR beta chain was recorded in a study of memory CD4+ T cells and cytomegalovirus serostatus. The sort gate was single viable CD3+CD4+CD8-CD45RO+ cells for memory CD4+ T cells. Libraries were prepared by immunoSEQ multiplex PCR; TCRdb keeps only in-frame clonotypes and omits some of them. The sample has some 57,000 clones, 65% to 80% seen once; the top ten hold 0.75% to 0.85%. The sequenced sample was memory CD4+ T cells from blood. This receptor was obtained from an adult in good health and CMV-seronegative.

The CDR3 coding sequence is TGTGCCAGCAGCGTAGATTTACAGGTGGCAGGGGGCTACACCTTC. Encoded protein: CASSVDLQVAGGYTF. This chain uses TRBV9 with TRBJ1-2; D may be TRBD1 (5 bases). Trimming pared 0 bases from V and 8 bases from J, leaving 17 bases between. CDR3 length: 15 amino acids. From germline, CDR1 is SGDLS and CDR2 YYNGEE.